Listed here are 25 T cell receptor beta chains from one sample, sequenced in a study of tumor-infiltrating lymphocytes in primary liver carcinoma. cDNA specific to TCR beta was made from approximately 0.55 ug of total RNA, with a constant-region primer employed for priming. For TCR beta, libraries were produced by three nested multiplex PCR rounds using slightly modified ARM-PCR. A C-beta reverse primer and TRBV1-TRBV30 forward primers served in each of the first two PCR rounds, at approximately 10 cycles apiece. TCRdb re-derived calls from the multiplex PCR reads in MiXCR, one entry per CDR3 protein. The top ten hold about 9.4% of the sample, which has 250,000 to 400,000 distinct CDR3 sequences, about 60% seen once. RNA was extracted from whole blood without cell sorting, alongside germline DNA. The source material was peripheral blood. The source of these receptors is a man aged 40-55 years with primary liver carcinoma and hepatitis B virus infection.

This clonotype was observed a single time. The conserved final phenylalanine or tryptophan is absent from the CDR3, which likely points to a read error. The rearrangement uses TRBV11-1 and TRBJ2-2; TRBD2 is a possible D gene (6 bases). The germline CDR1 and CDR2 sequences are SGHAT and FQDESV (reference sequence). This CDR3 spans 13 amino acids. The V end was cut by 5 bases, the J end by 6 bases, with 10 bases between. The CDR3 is CASSRWGAGELFY. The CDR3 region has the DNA TGTGCCAGCAGCCGATGGGGGGCCGGGGAGCTGTTTTAT.

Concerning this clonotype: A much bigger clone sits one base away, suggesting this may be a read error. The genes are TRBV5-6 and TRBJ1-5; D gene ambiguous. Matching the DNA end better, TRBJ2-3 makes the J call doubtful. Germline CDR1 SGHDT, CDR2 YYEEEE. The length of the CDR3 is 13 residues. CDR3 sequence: CASSFGPDQPQYF. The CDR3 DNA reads TGTGCCAGCAGCTTTGGGCCGGATCAGCCCCAGTATTTT.

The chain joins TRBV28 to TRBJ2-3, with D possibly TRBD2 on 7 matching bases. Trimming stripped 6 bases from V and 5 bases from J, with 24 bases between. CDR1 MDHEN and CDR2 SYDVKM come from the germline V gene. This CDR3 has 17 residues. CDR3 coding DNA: TGTGCCAGCAGCCCAGGAAGGGGGAGGGCCGGGGTAGATACGCAGTATTTT. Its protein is CASSPGRGRAGVDTQYF.

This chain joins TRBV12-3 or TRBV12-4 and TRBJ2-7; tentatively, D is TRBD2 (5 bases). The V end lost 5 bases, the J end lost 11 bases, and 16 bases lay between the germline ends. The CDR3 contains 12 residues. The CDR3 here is CASSHGGLEEYF. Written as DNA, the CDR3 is TGTGCCAGCAGTCACGGAGGCCTCGAAGAGTACTTC.

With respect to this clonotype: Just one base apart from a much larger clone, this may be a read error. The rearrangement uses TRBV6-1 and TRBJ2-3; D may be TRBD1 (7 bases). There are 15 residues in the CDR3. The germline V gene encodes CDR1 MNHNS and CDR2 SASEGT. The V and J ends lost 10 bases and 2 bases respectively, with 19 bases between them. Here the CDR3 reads CANSYQGDFTDTQYF. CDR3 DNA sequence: TGTGCCAACAGCTATCAGGGGGACTTCACAGATACGCAGTATTTT.

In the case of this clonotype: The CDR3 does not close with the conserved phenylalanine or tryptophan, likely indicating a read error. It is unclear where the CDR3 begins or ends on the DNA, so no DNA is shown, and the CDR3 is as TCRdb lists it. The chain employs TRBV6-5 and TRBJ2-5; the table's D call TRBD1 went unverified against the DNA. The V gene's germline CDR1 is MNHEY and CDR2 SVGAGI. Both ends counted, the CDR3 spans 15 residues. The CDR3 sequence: CASSYSPGGAETQYL.

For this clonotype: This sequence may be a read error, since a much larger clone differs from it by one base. In nucleotides, the CDR3 is TGTGCCAGCAGTGGGGCGGCGGGCACTGAAGTTTTCTTT. Translating it yields CASSGAAGTEVFF. The chain is built from TRBV6-2 or TRBV6-3 and TRBJ1-1; perhaps TRBD1 as D (5 bases). Germline values: CDR1 MNHEY, CDR2 SVGEGT. CDR3 length: 13 residues.

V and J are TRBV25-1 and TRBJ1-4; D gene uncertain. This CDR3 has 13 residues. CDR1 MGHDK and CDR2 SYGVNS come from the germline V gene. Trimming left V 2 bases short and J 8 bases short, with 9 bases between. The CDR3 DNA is TGTGCCAGCAGTGAAAAAAATGGGGAAAAACTGTTTTTT. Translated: CASSEKNGEKLFF.

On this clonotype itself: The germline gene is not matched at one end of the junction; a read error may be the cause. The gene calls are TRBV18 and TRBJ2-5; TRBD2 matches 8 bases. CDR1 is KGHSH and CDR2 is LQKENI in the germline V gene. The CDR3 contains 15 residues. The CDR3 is CTSSPSTSAQETQYF. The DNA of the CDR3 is TGTACCAGCTCACCCTCGACTAGCGCACAAGAGACCCAGTACTTC.

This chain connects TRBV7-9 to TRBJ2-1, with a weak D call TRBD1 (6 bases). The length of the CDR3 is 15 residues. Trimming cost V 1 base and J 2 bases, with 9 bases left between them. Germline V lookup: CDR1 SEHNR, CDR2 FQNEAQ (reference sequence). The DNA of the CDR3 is TGTGCCAGCAGCTTAGGCCAGGGGACCTACAATGAGCAGTTCTTC. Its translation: CASSLGQGTYNEQFF.

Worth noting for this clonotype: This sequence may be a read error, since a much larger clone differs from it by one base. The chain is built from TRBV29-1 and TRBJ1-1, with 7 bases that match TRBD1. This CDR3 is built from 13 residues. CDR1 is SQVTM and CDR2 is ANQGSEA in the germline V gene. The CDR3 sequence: CSVAGQMNNEAFF. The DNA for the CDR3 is TGCAGCGTGGCGGGACAGATGAACAATGAAGCTTTCTTT.

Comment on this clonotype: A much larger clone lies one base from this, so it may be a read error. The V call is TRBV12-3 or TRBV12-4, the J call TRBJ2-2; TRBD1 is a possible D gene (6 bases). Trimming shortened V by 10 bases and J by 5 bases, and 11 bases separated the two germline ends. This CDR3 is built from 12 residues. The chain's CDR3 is CAKGDKTGELFF. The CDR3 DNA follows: TGTGCCAAAGGGGACAAGACCGGGGAGCTGTTTTTT.

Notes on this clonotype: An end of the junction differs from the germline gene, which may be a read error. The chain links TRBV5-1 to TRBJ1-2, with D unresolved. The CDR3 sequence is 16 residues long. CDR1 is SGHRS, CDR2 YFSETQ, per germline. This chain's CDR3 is CVSSLEGRRSNYGYTF. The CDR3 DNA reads TGCGTCAGCAGCTTGGAGGGCAGGCGATCTAACTATGGCTACACCTTC.

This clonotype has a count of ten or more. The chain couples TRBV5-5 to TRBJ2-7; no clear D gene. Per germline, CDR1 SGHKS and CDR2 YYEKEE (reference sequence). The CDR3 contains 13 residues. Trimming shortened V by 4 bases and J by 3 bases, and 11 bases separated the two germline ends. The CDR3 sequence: CASSPSVRYEQYF. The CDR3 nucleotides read TGTGCCAGCAGCCCGTCGGTCCGCTACGAGCAGTACTTC.

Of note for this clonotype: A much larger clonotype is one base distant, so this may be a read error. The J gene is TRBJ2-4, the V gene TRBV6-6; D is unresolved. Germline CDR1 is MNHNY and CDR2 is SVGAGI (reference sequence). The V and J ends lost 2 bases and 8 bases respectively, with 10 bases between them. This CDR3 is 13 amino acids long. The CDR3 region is CASSYEARDIQYF. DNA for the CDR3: TGTGCCAGCAGTTACGAAGCCCGGGACATTCAGTACTTC.

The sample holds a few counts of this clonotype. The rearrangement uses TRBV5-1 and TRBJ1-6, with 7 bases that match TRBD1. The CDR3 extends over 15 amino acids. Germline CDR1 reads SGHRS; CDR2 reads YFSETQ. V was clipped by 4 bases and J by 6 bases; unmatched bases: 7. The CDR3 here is CASSVGAGGNSPLHF. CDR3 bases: TGCGCCAGCAGCGTCGGAGCAGGGGGTAATTCACCCCTCCACTTT.

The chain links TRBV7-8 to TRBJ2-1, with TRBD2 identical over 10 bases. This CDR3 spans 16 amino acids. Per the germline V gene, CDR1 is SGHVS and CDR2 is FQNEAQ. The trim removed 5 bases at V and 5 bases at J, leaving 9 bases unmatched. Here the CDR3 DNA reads TGTGCCAGCAGCCCGCGGTCTAGCGGGAGTAACAATGAGCAGTTCTTC. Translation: CASSPRSSGSNNEQFF.

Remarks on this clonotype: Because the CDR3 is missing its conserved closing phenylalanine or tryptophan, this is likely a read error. This CDR3 reads CASGFLSSGSYNEQFL. Here the CDR3 DNA reads TGTGCCAGCGGCTTCCTCTCTAGCGGTTCCTACAATGAGCAGTTCTTA. The V and J genes are TRBV11-2 and TRBJ2-1, with TRBD2 matching over 7 bases. There are 16 residues in the CDR3. CDR1 is SGHAT, CDR2 FQNNGV, per germline.

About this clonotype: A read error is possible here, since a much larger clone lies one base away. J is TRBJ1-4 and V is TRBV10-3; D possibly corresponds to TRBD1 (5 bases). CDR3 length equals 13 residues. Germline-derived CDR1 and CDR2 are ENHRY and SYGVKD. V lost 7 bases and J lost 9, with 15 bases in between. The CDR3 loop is CAIKPGTNKKLFF. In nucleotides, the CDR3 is TGTGCCATCAAGCCCGGGACGAATAAAAAACTGTTTTTT.

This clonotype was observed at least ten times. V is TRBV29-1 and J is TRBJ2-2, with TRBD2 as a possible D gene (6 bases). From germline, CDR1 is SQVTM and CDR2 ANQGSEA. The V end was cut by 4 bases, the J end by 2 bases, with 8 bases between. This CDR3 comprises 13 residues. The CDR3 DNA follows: TGCAGCGTTGGGGGGACTAACACCGGGGAGCTGTTTTTT. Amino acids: CSVGGTNTGELFF.

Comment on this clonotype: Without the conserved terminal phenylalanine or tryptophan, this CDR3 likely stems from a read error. In DNA form, the CDR3 reads TGTGTAAGCAGTACCCCTATAGCGGGAGCTACCTACGAGCAGTACTTG. This encodes CVSSTPIAGATYEQYL. J is TRBJ2-7 and V is TRBV6-1, with 9 bases matching TRBD2. This CDR3 comprises 16 residues. Germline loops: CDR1 MNHNS, CDR2 SASEGT.

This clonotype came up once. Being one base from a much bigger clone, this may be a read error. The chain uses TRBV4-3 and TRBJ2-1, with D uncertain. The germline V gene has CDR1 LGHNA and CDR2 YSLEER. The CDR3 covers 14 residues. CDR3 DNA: TGCGCCAGCCGCCAAGATTGGGTAGCTAATGAGCAGTTCTTC. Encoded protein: CASRQDWVANEQFF.

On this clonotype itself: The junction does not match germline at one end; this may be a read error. CDR3 residues: CAQSIGPFPNAGELFF. The DNA for the CDR3 is TGTGCCCAGTCTATCGGGCCCTTCCCGAACGCCGGGGAGCTGTTTTTT. The chain couples TRBV30 to TRBJ2-2; D is ambiguous. The germline V gene encodes CDR1 GTSNPN and CDR2 SVGIG (reference sequence). The CDR3 sequence is 16 residues long.

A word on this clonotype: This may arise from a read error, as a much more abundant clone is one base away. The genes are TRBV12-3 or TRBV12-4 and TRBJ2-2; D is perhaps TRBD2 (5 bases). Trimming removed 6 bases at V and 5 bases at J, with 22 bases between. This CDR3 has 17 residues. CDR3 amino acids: CASSSTGLGGWTGELFF. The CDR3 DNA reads TGTGCCAGCAGCTCTACCGGACTGGGTGGATGGACCGGGGAGCTGTTTTTT.

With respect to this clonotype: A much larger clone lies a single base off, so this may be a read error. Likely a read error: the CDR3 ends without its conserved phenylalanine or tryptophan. The CDR3 loop is CASSVRGRVDQPQHS. Here the CDR3 DNA reads TGTGCCAGCAGTGTCCGCGGGAGGGTAGATCAGCCCCAGCATTCT. The V gene is TRBV6-1, the J gene TRBJ1-5; D is unresolved. From germline, CDR1 is MNHNS and CDR2 SASEGT. V shed 4 bases and J shed 5 bases, with 15 bases lying between them. This CDR3 spans 15 amino acids.